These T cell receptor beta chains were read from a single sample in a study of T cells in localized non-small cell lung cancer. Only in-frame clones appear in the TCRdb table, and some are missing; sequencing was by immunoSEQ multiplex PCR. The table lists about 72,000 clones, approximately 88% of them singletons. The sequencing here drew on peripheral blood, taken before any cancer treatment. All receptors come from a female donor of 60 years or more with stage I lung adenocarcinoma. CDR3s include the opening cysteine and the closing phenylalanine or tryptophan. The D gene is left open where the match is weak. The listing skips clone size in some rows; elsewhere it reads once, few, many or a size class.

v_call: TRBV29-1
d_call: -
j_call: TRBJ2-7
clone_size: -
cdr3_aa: CSVERRRGSREQYF
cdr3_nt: TGCAGCGTTGAAAGGAGGAGGGGCTCGCGGGAGCAGTACTTC

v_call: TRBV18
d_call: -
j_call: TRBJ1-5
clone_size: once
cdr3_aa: CASSPDRLDQPQHF
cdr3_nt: TGTGCCAGCTCACCAGATAGGTTAGATCAGCCCCAGCATTTT

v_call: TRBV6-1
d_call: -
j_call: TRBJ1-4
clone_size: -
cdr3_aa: CASSEYVSEEKLFF
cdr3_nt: TGTGCCAGCAGTGAGTATGTGAGTGAGGAAAAACTGTTTTTT

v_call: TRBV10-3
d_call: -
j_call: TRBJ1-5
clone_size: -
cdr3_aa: CASGTADSNQPQHF
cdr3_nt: TGTGCCAGCGGGACGGCTGATAGCAATCAGCCCCAGCATTTT

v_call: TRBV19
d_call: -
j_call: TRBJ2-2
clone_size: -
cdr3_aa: CASPTGELFF
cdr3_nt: TGTGCCAGTCCCACCGGGGAGCTGTTTTTT

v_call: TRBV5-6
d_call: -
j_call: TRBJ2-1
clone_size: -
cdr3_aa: CASSLTDGYNEQFF
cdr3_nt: TGTGCCAGCAGCTTGACCGACGGGTACAATGAGCAGTTCTTC

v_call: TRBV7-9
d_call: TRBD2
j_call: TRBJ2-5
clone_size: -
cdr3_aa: CASSLAGAGETQYF
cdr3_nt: TGTGCCAGCAGCCTAGCGGGGGCCGGGGAGACCCAGTACTTC

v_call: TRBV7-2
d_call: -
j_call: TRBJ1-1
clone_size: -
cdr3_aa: CASSWNIGNTEAFF
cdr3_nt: TGTGCCAGCAGCTGGAACATTGGGAACACTGAAGCTTTCTTT

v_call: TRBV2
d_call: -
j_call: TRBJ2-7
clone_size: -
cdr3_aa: CASSEVESYEQYF
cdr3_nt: TGTGCCAGCAGTGAGGTCGAGTCCTACGAGCAGTACTTC

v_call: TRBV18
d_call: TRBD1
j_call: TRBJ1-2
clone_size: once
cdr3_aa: CASSPGTGGRNYGYTF
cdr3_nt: TGTGCCAGCTCACCCGGGACAGGGGGCAGGAACTATGGCTACACCTTC

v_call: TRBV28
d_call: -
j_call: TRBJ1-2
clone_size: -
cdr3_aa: CASKVKYGYTF
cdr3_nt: TGTGCCAGCAAGGTGAAGTATGGCTACACCTTC

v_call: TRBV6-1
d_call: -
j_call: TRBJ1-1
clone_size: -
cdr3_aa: CASSEARGRGSEAFF
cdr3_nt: TGTGCCAGCAGTGAAGCGCGGGGCAGGGGCTCTGAAGCTTTCTTT

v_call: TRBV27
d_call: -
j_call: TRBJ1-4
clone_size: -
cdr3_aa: CASKTDTGNEKLFF
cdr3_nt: TGTGCCAGCAAAACTGATACAGGGAATGAAAAACTGTTTTTT

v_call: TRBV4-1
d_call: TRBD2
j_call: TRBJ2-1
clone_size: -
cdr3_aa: CASSPFGLAGNNEQFF
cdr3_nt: TGCGCCAGCAGCCCGTTCGGGCTAGCGGGGAACAATGAGCAGTTCTTC

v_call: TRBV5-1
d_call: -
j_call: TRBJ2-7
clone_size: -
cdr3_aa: CASSSMDQGAYEQYF
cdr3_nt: TGCGCCAGCAGCTCGATGGACCAGGGAGCCTACGAGCAGTACTTC

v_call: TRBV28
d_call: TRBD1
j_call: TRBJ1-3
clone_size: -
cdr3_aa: CASSFDRAGNTIYF
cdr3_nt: TGTGCCAGCAGTTTTGACAGGGCTGGAAACACCATATATTTT

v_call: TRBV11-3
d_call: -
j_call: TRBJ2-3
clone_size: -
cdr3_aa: CASSLTPGVSDTQYF
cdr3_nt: TGTGCCAGCAGCTTAACCCCGGGGGTATCAGATACGCAGTATTTT

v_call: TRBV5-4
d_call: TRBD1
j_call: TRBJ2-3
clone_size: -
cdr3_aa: CASGQGVLDTQYF
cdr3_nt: TGTGCCAGTGGACAGGGGGTTCTGGATACGCAGTATTTT

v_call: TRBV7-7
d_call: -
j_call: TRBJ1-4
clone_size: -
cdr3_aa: CASSLALGEKLFF
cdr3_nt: TGTGCTAGCAGCTTAGCTCTAGGGGAAAAACTGTTTTTT

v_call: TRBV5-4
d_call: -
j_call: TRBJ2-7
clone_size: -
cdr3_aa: CASSPYGTSYEQYF
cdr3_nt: TGTGCCAGCAGCCCGTACGGGACCTCCTACGAGCAGTACTTC

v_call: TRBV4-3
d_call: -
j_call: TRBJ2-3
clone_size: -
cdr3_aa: CASSQVGASTDTQYF
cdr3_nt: TGCGCCAGCAGCCAAGTGGGGGCTAGCACAGATACGCAGTATTTT

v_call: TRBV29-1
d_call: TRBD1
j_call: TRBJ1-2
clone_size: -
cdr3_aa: CSVFGQADGYTF
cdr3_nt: TGCAGCGTGTTCGGACAGGCGGATGGCTACACCTTC